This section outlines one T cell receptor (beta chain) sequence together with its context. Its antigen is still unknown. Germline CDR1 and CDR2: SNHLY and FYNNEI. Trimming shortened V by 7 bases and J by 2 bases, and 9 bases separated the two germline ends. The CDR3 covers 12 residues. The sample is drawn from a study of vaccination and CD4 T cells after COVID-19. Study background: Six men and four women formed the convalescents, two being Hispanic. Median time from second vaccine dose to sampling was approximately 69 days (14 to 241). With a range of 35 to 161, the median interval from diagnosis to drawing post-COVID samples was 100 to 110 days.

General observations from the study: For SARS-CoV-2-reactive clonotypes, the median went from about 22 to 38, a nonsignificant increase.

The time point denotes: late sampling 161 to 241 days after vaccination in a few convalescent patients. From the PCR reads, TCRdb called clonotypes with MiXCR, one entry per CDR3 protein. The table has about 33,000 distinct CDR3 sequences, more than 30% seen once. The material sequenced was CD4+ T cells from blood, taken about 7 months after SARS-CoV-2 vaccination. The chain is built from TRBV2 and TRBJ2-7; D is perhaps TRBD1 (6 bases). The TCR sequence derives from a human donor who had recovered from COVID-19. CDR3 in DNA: TGTGCCAGCAACAGGGAGACCTACGAGCAGTACTTC. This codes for CASNRETYEQYF.